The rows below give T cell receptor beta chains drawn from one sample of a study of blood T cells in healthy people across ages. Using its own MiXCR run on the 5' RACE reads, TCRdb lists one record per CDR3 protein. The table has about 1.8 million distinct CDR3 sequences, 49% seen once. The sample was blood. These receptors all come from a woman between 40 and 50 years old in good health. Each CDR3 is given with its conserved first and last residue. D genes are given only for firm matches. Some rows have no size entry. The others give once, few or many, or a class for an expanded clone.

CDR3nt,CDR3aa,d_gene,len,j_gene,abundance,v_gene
TGTGCCAGCAGCCAAGGGGCCGACAGGGTTAATGAGCAGTTCTTC,CASSQGADRVNEQFF,TRBD1,15,TRBJ2-1,few,TRBV7-2
TGTGCCAGCGCCAACGCAGGGAGCAATGAGCAGTTCTTC,CASANAGSNEQFF,.,13,TRBJ2-1,.,TRBV6-2/TRBV6-3
TGCAGTGCTAGAGACATACAGGGCGGTGACAATGAGCAGTTCTTC,CSARDIQGGDNEQFF,.,15,TRBJ2-1,few,TRBV20-1
TGCAGCGTGAGGGGGGATGGGGAAACCCAGGCCTACGAGCAGTACTTC,CSVRGDGETQAYEQYF,.,16,TRBJ2-7,many,TRBV29-1
TGTGCCAGCAGGACTCCCGGGATAGCGACTGAGCAGTACTTC,CASRTPGIATEQYF,.,14,TRBJ2-5,.,TRBV6-6
TGTGCCAGCAGACCCCAGACAGGCGCGGGCGAGCAGTACTTC,CASRPQTGAGEQYF,.,14,TRBJ2-7,.,TRBV6-4
TGTGCCAGCAGTTCCCACATCGGCTATGGCTACACCTTC,CASSSHIGYGYTF,.,13,TRBJ1-2,.,TRBV28
TGTGCTAGCAGCTTAGCTCCTCGGCTAGCGGGGGCCGTCTCTGGGGCCAACGTCCTGACTTTC,CASSLAPRLAGAVSGANVLTF,TRBD2,21,TRBJ2-6,once,TRBV7-7
TGTGCCAGCAGCCCGGTGGGCGGGGGAAGATACAATGAGCAGTTCTTC,CASSPVGGGRYNEQFF,TRBD2,16,TRBJ2-1,once,TRBV3-1
TGTGCCAGCAGTGAATTTGCTAGCGGGGGTCCAGATACGCAGTATTTT,CASSEFASGGPDTQYF,TRBD2,16,TRBJ2-3,.,TRBV2
TGCGCCAGCAGCTTTTCGCAGTGCCCCCGAGGAGCTTTCTTT,CASSFSQCPRGAFF,.,14,TRBJ1-1,few,TRBV5-1
TGTGCCAGCAGCCGCGGACTACCGATGGAGACCCAGTACTTC,CASSRGLPMETQYF,.,14,TRBJ2-5,few,TRBV27
TGTGCCAGCAGCCAAGGTACACTAGCGGGGGCCTTCACAGATACGCAGTATTTT,CASSQGTLAGAFTDTQYF,TRBD2,18,TRBJ2-3,.,TRBV3-1
TGTGCCAGCAGCCCCCGAGGGGGACAGACCTACGAGCAGTACTTC,CASSPRGGQTYEQYF,TRBD1,15,TRBJ2-7,.,TRBV9
TGTGCCAGCAGACTTAGCGGGGCTAGTGATACGCAGTATTTT,CASRLSGASDTQYF,TRBD2,14,TRBJ2-3,.,TRBV12-3/TRBV12-4
TGCGCCAGCAGCCAAGTCCCGGGGGGGAGGACTGAAGCTTTCTTT,CASSQVPGGRTEAFF,.,15,TRBJ1-1,once,TRBV4-3
TGTGCCAGCAGCAGTGAAGGTGGAGATACGCAGTATTTT,CASSSEGGDTQYF,.,13,TRBJ2-3,few,TRBV13
TGTGCCACCAGTGATCACAATGAGCAGTTCTTC,CATSDHNEQFF,.,11,TRBJ2-1,many,TRBV24-1
TGTGCCGGCAGTTTCCGACAGACCACAGATACGCAGTATTTT,CAGSFRQTTDTQYF,.,14,TRBJ2-3,once,TRBV12-3/TRBV12-4
TGTGCCAGCAGTCTGACTCTAGCGGGGAGAAGCACAGATGCGCAGTATTTT,CASSLTLAGRSTDAQYF,TRBD2,17,TRBJ2-3,once,TRBV2
TGCGCCAGCTCAGACTTGTTGGACACTGAAGCTTTCTTT,CASSDLLDTEAFF,.,13,TRBJ1-1,.,TRBV10-2
TGCGCCAGCAGCTCGGCCGGGGGGGGTGTCAATGAGCAGTTCTTC,CASSSAGGGVNEQFF,TRBD2,15,TRBJ2-1,.,TRBV5-1
TGTGCCAGCAGCTTAGGCGGGGGGATGGATTTTGAGCAGTTCTTC,CASSLGGGMDFEQFF,TRBD2,15,TRBJ2-1,.,TRBV7-2
TGTGCCAGCAGTGAAGGACAGTACAATGAGCAGTTCTTC,CASSEGQYNEQFF,.,13,TRBJ2-1,.,TRBV2
TGTGCCAGCTGGCCAACAGCGGGGGTTACAATTACGCAGTATTTT,CASWPTAGVTITQYF,TRBD2,15,TRBJ2-3,.,TRBV6-5
TGCAGTGCTAGGAGAGGAGGGGCGGGGGAGACCCAGTACTTC,CSARRGGAGETQYF,.,14,TRBJ2-5,few,TRBV20-1
TGTGCCACCGGCAGAGAATCTCAGCCCCAGCATTTT,CATGRESQPQHF,.,12,TRBJ1-5,.,TRBV15
TGTGCCAGCAGTTTCGAACCCTTGACACTGAATACGCAGTATTTT,CASSFEPLTLNTQYF,.,15,TRBJ2-3,.,TRBV6-5
TGTGCCAGCAGGGCACTACCAACTTTCACAGATACGCAGTATTTT,CASRALPTFTDTQYF,.,15,TRBJ2-3,.,TRBV6-6
TGTGTCAGCAGCACGGACAGGGAGTCGCGAGAGCAGTACTTC,CVSSTDRESREQYF,TRBD1,14,TRBJ2-4,.,TRBV5-6
TGTGCCAGCAGCTTTACGGCGGGGTTGCAGTTCTTC,CASSFTAGLQFF,.,12,TRBJ2-1,few,TRBV7-2
TGTGCCAGCAGCTTGGCAAAGCCTAACTATGGCTACACCTTC,CASSLAKPNYGYTF,.,14,TRBJ1-2,few,TRBV7-9
TGCGCCAGCAGCTTGGCGGTTGCAGATACGCAGTATTTT,CASSLAVADTQYF,.,13,TRBJ2-3,many,TRBV5-1
TGCAGTGCTAGCAGGACAGTAAAAGAGACCCAGTACTTC,CSASRTVKETQYF,.,13,TRBJ2-5,few,TRBV20-1
TGTGCCAGCAGTTACTCGGGACAACTCCAGGGCGCCGGGGAGCTGTTTTTT,CASSYSGQLQGAGELFF,.,17,TRBJ2-2,few,TRBV6-6
TGTGCCAGCAGCGTAGCTCGGGACAGGGAGCCCCACTATGGCTACACCTTC,CASSVARDREPHYGYTF,TRBD1,17,TRBJ1-2,.,TRBV9
TGTGCCACCAGCAGGACAGGATCCGGGGCTATGAACACTGAAGCTTTCTTT,CATSRTGSGAMNTEAFF,.,17,TRBJ1-1,.,TRBV15
TGCAGTGCGCCCACCTCCAGCTATGGCTACACCTTC,CSAPTSSYGYTF,.,12,TRBJ1-2,.,TRBV20-1
TGTGCCAGCAGCGCGCGACAGCTGTATGGCTACACCTTC,CASSARQLYGYTF,.,13,TRBJ1-2,.,TRBV7-2
TGTGCCAGCAGCTTAGCCATCATCTATGGCAGGACTTACGAGCAGTTCTTC,CASSLAIIYGRTYEQFF,.,17,TRBJ2-1,.,TRBV7-2